Below, one T cell receptor beta chain is given with its context. The antigen is undetermined. Different DNA sequences within this sample yield the same CDR3. Germline values: CDR1 SGHNT, CDR2 YYREEE (reference sequence). The CDR3 runs to 13 residues. The V and J ends lost 0 bases and 1 base respectively, with 4 bases between them. Clones were sequenced by immunoSEQ multiplex PCR, and TCRdb holds only the in-frame ones, with some missing. The sample consists of 95,000 to 130,000 clones, around 94% of them appearing once. This entry comes from a study of siplizumab effects on memory and regulatory T cells. Study-level points and caveats: Major contributors to the alloresponse seemed to be naive T cells, which also appeared more diverse than memory cells.

The sequenced material came from non-Treg CD4+ T cells sorted from blood. The source is a human donor in good health. This rearrangement joins TRBV5-4 to TRBJ1-1; D uncertain. The CDR3: CASSLDRNTEAFF. In nucleotides, the CDR3 is TGTGCCAGCAGCTTGGACAGGAACACTGAAGCTTTCTTT. Together with reference TRBV5-4 and TRBJ1-1, the CDR3 gives the full variable domain: ETGVTQSPTHLIKTRGQQVTLRCSSQSGHNTVSWYQQALGQGPQFIFQYYREEENGRGNFPPRFSGLQFPNYSSELNVNALELDDSALYLCASSLDRNTEAFFGQGTRLTVV.